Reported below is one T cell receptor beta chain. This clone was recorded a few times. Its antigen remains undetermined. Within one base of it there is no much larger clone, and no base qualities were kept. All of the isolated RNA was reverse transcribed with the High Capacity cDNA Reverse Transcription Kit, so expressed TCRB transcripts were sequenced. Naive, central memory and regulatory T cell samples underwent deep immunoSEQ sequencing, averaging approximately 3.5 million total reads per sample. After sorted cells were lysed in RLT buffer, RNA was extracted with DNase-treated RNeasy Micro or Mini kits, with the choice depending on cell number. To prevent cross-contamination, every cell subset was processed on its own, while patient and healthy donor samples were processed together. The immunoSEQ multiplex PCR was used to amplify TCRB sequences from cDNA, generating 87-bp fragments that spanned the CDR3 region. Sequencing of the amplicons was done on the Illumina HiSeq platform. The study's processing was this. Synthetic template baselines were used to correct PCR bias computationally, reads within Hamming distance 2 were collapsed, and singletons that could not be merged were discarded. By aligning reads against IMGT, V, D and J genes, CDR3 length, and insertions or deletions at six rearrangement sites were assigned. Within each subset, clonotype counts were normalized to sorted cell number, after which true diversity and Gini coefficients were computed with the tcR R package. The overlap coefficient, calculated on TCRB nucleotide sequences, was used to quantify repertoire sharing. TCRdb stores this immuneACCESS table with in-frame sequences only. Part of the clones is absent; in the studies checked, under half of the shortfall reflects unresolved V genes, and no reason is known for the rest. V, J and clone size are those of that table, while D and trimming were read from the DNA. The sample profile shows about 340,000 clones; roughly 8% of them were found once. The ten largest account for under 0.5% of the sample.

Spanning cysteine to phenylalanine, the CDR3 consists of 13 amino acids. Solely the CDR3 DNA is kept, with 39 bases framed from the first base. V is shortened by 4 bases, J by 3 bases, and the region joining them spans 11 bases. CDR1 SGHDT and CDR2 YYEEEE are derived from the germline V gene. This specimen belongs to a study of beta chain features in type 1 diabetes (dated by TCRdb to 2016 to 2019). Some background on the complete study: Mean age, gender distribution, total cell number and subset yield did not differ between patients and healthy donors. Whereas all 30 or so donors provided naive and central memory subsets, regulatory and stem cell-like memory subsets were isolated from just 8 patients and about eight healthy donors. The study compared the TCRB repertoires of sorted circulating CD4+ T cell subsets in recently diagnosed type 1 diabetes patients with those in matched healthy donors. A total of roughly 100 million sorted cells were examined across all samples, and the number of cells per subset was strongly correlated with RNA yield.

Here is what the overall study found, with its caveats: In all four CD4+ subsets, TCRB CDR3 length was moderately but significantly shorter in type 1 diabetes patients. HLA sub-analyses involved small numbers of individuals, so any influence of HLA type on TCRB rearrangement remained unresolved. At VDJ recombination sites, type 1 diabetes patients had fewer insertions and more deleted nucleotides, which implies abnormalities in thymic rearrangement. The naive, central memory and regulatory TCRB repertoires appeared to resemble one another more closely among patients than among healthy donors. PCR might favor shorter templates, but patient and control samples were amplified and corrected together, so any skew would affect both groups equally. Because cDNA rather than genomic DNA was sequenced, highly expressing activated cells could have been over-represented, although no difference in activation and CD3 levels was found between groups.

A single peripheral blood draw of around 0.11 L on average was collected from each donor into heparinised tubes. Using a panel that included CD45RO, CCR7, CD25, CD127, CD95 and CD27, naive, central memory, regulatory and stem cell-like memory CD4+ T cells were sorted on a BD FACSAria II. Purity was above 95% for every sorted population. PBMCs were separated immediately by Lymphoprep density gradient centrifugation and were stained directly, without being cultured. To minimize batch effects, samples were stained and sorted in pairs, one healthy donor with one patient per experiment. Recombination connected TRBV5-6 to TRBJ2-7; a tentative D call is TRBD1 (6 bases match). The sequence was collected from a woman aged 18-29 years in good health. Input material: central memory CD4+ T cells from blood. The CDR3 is CASSELDSYEQYF. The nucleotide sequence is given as TGTGCCAGCAGCGAGCTGGACAGCTACGAGCAGTACTTC. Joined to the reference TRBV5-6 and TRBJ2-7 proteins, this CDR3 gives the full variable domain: DAGVTQSPTHLIKTRGQQVTLRCSPKSGHDTVSWYQQALGQGPQFIFQYYEEEERQRGNFPDRFSGHQFPNYSSELNVNALLLGDSALYLCASSELDSYEQYFGPGTRLTVT.